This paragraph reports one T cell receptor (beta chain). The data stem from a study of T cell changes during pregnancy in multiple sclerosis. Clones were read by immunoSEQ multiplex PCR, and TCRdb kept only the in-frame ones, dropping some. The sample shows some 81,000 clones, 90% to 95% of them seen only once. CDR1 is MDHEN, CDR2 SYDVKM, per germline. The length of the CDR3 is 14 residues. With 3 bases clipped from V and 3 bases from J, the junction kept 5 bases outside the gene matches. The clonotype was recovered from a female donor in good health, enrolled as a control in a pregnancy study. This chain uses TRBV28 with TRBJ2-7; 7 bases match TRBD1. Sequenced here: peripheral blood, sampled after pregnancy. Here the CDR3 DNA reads TGTGCCAGCAGTTTTTCCGGGACAGACTACGAGCAGTACTTC. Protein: CASSFSGTDYEQYF.